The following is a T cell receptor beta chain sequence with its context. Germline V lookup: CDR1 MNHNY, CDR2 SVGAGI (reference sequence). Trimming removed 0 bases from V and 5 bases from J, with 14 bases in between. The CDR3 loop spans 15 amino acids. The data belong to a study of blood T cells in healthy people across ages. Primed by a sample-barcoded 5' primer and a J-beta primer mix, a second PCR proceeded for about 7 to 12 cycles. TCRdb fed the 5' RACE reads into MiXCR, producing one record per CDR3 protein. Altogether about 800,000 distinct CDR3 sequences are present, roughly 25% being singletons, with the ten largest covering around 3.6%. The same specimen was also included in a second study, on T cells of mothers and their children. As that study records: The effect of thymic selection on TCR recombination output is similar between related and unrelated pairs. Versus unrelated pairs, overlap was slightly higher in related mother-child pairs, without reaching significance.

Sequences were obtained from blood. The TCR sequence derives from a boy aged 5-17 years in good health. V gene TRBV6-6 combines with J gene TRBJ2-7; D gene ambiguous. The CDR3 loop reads CASSYSNWGSDEQYF. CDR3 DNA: TGTGCCAGCAGTTACTCGAATTGGGGATCGGACGAGCAGTACTTC.